This T cell receptor beta chain was observed in a study of T cell repertoires in ileal Crohn's disease. Germline V gives CDR1 GTSNPN, CDR2 SVGIG (reference sequence). V was cut by 3 bases and J by 3 bases, with 18 bases left in between. This CDR3 has 16 amino acids. Sequencing was performed with immunoSEQ multiplex PCR; in TCRdb, only in-frame clones are kept and a portion is missing. The sample shows about 16,000 clones, about 92% of them seen only once. Findings and caveats of the study: Clonal expansions were more frequent in active smokers than non-smokers at surgery.

In regard to this clone: Its antigen is as yet unknown.

Regarding time point: inflamed ileum from the surgical specimen. The receptor was derived from an adult with Crohn's disease. This chain links TRBV30 with TRBJ2-1; either TRBD1 or TRBD2 may supply D (6 bases each). Source material: ileal tissue. The DNA for the CDR3 is TGTGCCTGGAGCCTACTTAGGGGGGTCAGCTACAATGAGCAGTTCTTC. Amino acids: CAWSLLRGVSYNEQFF. Looking up the rest from reference TRBV30 and TRBJ2-1 gives the full variable domain: SQTIHQWPATLVQPVGSPLSLECTVEGTSNPNLYWYRQAAGRGLQLLFYSVGIGQISSEVPQNLSASRPQDRQFILSSKKLLLSDSGFYLCAWSLLRGVSYNEQFFGPGTRLTVL.